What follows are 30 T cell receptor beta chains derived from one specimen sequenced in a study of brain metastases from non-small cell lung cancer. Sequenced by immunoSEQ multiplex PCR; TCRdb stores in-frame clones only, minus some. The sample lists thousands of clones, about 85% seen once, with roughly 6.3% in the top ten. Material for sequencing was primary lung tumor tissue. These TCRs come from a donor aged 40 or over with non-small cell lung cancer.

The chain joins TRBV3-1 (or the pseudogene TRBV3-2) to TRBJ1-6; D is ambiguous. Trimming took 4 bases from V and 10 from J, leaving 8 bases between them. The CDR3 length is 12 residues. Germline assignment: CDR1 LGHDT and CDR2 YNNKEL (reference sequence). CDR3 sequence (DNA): TGTGCCAGCAGCCTGGTGGAATCACCCCTCCACTTT. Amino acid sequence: CASSLVESPLHF.

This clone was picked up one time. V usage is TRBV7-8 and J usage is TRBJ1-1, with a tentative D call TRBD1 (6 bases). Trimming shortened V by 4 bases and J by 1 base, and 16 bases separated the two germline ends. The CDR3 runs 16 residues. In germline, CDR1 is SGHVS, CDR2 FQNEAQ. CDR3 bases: TGTGCCAGCAGCTCCGAGCTAGGACAGAAGAACACTGAAGCTTTCTTT. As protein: CASSSELGQKNTEAFF. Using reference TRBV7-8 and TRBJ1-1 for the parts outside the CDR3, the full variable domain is GAGVSQSPRYKVAKRGQDVALRCDPISGHVSLFWYQQALGQGPEFLTYFQNEAQLDKSGLPSDRFFAERPEGSVSTLKIQRTQQEDSAVYLCASSSELGQKNTEAFFGQGTRLTVV.

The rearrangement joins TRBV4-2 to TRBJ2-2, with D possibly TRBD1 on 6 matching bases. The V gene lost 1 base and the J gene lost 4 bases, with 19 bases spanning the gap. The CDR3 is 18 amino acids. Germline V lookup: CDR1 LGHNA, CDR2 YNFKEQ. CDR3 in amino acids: CASSQGGLAGESTGELFF. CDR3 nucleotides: TGTGCCAGCAGCCAAGGAGGCTTGGCAGGGGAAAGCACCGGGGAGCTGTTTTTT.

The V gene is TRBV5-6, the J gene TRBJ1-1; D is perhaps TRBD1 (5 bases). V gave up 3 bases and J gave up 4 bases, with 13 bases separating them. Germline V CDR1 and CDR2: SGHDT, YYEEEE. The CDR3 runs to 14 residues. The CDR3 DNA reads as TGTGCCAGCAGCTACGGGACTACGTCCACTGAAGCTTTCTTT. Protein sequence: CASSYGTTSTEAFF.

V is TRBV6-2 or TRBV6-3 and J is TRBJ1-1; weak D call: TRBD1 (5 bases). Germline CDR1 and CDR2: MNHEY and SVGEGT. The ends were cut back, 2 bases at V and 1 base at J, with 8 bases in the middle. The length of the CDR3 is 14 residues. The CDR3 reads CASSYLTGNTEAFF. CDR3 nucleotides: TGTGCCAGCAGTTACCTTACAGGGAACACTGAAGCTTTCTTT.

This CDR3 reads CASSLEAGGRTDTQYF. CDR3 sequence (DNA): TGCGCCAGCAGCTTGGAAGCGGGGGGACGCACAGATACGCAGTATTTT. The chain carries TRBV5-1 and TRBJ2-3; 9 bases agree with TRBD2. CDR1 and CDR2 from the germline V gene are SGHRS and YFSETQ. The CDR3 is made up of 16 amino acids. V shed 0 bases and J 1 base; nucleotides not matched to a gene: 3.

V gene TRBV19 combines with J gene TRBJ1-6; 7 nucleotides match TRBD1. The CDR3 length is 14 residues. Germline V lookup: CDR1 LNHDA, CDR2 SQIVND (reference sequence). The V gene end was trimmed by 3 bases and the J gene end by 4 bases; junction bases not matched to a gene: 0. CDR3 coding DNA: TGTGCCAGTAGTATGGGACAGTATAATTCACCCCTCCACTTT. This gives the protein CASSMGQYNSPLHF. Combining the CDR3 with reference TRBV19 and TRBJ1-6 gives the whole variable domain DGGITQSPKYLFRKEGQNVTLSCEQNLNHDAMYWYRQDPGQGLRLIYYSQIVNDFQKGDIAEGYSVSREKKESFPLTVTSAQKNPTAFYLCASSMGQYNSPLHFGNGTRLTVT.

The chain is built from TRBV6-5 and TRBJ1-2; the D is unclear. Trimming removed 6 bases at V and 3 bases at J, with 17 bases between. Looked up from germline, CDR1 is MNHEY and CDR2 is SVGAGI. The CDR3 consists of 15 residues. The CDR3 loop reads CASRTGPGVDYGYTF. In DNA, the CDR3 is TGTGCCAGCAGGACCGGTCCGGGAGTGGACTATGGCTACACCTTC.

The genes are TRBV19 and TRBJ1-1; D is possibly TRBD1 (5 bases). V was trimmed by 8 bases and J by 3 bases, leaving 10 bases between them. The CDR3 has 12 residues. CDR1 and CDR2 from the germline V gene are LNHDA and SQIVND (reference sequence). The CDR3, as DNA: TGTGCCAGTTCCGCGGGACACACTGAAGCTTTCTTT. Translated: CASSAGHTEAFF.

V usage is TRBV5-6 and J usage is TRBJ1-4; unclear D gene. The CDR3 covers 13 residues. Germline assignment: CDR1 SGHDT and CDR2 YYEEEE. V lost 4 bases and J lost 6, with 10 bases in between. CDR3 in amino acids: CASSQVLDEKLFF. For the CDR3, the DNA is TGTGCCAGCAGCCAGGTTTTGGATGAAAAACTGTTTTTT. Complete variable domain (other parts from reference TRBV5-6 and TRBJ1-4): DAGVTQSPTHLIKTRGQQVTLRCSPKSGHDTVSWYQQALGQGPQFIFQYYEEEERQRGNFPDRFSGHQFPNYSSELNVNALLLGDSALYLCASSQVLDEKLFFGSGTQLSVL.

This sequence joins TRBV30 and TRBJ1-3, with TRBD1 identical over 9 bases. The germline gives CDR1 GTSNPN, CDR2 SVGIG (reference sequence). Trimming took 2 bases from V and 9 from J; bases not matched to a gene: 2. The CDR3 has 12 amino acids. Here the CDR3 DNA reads TGTGCCTGGAGTCCGGGACAGGGCACCATATATTTT. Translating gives CAWSPGQGTIYF.

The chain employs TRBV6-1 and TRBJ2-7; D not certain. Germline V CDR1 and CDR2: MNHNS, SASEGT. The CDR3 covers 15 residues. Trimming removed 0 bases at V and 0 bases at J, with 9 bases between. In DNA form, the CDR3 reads TGTGCCAGCAGTGAAGCCGTGGGCAGCTCCTACGAGCAGTACTTC. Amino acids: CASSEAVGSSYEQYF.

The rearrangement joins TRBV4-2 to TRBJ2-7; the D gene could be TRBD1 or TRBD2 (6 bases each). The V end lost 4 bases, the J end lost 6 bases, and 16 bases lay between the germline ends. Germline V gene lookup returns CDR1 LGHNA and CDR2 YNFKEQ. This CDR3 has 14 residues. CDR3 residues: CASSREDGGREQYF. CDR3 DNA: TGTGCCAGCAGCCGGGAGGATGGGGGGCGCGAGCAGTACTTC.

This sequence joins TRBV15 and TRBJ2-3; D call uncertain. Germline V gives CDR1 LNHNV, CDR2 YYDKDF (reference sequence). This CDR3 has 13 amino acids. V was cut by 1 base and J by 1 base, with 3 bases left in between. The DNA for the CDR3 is TGTGCCACCAGCAGAGCGGGCACAGATACGCAGTATTTT. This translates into CATSRAGTDTQYF.

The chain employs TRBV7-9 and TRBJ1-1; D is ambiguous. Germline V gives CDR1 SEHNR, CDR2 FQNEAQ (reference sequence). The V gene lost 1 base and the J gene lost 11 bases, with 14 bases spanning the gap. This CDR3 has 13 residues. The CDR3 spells CASSLGGPGRAFF. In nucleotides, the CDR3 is TGTGCCAGCAGCTTAGGAGGTCCAGGACGGGCTTTCTTT.

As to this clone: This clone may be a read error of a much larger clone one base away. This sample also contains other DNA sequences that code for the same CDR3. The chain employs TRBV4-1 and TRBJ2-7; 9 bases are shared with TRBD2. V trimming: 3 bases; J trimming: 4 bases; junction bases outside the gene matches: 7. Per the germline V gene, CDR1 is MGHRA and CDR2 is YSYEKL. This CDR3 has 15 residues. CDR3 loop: CASSQVAGDYYEQYF. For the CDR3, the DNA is TGCGCCAGCAGCCAGGTAGCGGGGGATTATTACGAGCAGTACTTC.

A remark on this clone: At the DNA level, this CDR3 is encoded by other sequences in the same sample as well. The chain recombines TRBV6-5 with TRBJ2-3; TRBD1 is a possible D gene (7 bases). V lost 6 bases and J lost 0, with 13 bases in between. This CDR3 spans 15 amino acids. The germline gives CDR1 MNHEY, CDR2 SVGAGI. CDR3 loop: CASSQTGTSTDTQYF. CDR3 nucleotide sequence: TGTGCCAGCAGCCAGACAGGGACTAGCACAGATACGCAGTATTTT.

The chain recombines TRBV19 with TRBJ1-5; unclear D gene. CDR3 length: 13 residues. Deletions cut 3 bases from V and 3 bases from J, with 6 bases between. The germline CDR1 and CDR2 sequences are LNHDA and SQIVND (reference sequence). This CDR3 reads CASSIGFNQPQHF. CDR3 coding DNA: TGTGCCAGTAGTATTGGCTTCAATCAGCCCCAGCATTTT.

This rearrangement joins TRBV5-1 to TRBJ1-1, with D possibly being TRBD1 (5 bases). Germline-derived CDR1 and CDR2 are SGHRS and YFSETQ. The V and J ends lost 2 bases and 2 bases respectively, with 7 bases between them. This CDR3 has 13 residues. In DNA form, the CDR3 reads TGCGCCAGCAGCTTTGGGGGAAACACTGAAGCTTTCTTT. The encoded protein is CASSFGGNTEAFF.

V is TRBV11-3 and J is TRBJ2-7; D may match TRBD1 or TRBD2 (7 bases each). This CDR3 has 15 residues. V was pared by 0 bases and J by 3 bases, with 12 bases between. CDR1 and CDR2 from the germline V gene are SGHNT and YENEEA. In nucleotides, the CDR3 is TGTGCCAGCAGCTTAGAAGCGGGACAGTACTACGAGCAGTACTTC. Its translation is CASSLEAGQYYEQYF.

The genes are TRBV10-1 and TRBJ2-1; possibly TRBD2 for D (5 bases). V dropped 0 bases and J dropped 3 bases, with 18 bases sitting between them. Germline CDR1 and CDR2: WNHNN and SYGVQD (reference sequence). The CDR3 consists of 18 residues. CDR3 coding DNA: TGCGCCAGCAGTGAGTCGAGCGGTTTCGGATCCCACTACAATGAGCAGTTCTTC. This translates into CASSESSGFGSHYNEQFF.

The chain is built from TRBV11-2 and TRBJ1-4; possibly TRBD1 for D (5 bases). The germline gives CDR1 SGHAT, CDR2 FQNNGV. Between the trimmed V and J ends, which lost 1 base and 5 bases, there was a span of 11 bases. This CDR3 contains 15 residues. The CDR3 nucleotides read TGTGCCAGCAGCTTAGGAGCGACAGTGAATGAAAAACTGTTTTTT. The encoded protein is CASSLGATVNEKLFF.

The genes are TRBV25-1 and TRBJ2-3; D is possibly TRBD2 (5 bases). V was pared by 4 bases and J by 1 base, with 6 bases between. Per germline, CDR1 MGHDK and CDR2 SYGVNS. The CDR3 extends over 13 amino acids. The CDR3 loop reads CASSVSGTDTQYF. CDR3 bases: TGTGCCAGCAGTGTTAGCGGCACAGATACGCAGTATTTT. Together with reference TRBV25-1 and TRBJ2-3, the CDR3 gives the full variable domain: EADIYQTPRYLVIGTGKKITLECSQTMGHDKMYWYQQDPGMELHLIHYSYGVNSTEKGDLSSESTVSRIRTEHFPLTLESARPSHTSQYLCASSVSGTDTQYFGPGTRLTVL.

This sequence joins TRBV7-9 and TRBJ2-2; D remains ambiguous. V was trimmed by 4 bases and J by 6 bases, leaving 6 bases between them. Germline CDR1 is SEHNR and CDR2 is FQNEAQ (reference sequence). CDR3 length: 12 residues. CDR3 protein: CASSSWAGELFF. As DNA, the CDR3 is TGTGCCAGCAGCTCCTGGGCCGGGGAGCTGTTTTTT. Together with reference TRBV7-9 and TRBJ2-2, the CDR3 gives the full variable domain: DTGVSQNPRHKITKRGQNVTFRCDPISEHNRLYWYRQTLGQGPEFLTYFQNEAQLEKSRLLSDRFSAERPKGSFSTLEIQRTEQGDSAMYLCASSSWAGELFFGEGSRLTVL.

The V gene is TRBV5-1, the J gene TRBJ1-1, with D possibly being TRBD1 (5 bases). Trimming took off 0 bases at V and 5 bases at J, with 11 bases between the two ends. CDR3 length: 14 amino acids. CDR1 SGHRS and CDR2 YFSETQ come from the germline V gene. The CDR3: CASSLGTRGTEAFF. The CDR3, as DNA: TGCGCCAGCAGCTTGGGGACACGAGGGACTGAAGCTTTCTTT. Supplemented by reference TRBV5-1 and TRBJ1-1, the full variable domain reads KAGVTQTPRYLIKTRGQQVTLSCSPISGHRSVSWYQQTPGQGLQFLFEYFSETQRNKGNFPGRFSGRQFSNSRSEMNVSTLELGDSALYLCASSLGTRGTEAFFGQGTRLTVV.

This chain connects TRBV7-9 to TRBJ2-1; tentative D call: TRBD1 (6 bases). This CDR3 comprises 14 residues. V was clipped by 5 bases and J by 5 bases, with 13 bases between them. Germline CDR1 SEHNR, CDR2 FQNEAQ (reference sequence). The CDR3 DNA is TGTGCCAGCAGCCCGACAGGCCCTAACAATGAGCAGTTCTTC. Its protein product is CASSPTGPNNEQFF.

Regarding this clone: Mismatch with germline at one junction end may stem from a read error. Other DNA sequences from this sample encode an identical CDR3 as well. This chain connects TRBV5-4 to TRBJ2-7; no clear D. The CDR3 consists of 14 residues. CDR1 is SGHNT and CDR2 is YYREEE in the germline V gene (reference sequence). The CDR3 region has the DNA TGTGCCAGCAGTCCGGATGCACAGACCTACGAGCAGTATTTC. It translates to CASSPDAQTYEQYF.

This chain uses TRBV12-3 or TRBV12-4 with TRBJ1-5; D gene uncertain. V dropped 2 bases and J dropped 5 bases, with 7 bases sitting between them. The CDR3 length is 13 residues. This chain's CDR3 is CASSLSRDQPQHF. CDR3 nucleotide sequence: TGTGCCAGCAGTTTATCCCGTGATCAGCCCCAGCATTTT.

This chain's CDR3 is CASSSVFEGYEQYF. CDR3 coding DNA: TGTGCCAGCAGCTCTGTGTTTGAGGGCTACGAGCAGTACTTC. The chain uses TRBV11-3 and TRBJ2-7; tentative D call: TRBD2 (5 bases). This CDR3 region has 14 residues. Trimming shortened V by 4 bases and J by 3 bases, and 13 bases separated the two germline ends. CDR1 and CDR2 from the germline V gene are SGHNT and YENEEA.

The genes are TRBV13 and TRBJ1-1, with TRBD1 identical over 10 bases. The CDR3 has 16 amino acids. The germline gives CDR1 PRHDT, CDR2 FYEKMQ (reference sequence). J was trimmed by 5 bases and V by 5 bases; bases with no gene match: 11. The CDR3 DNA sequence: TGTGCCAGCAGCAATACCGGGACAGGGGAATATACTGAAGCTTTCTTT. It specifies CASSNTGTGEYTEAFF. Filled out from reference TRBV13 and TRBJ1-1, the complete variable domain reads AAGVIQSPRHLIKEKRETATLKCYPIPRHDTVYWYQQGPGQDPQFLISFYEKMQSDKGSIPDRFSAQQFSDYHSELNMSSLELGDSALYFCASSNTGTGEYTEAFFGQGTRLTVV.